This T cell receptor (beta chain) derives from a study of blood T cell repertoires in COVID-19. Study context: PBMCs, B-cell-depleted T cells, or T cells were the source of the cDNA or gDNA that made up the material.

All enrollees were roughly 18 to 89 years old and from about 25 US areas. Researchers sorted participants into cohorts using their self-reported clinical history. Germline-derived CDR1 and CDR2 are LNHDA and SQIVND (reference sequence). The V segment lost 6 bases and the J segment 2 bases; nucleotides outside the gene matches: 9. The CDR3 contains 16 residues. Using immunoSEQ multiplex PCR, the repertoire was profiled, and TCRdb retains in-frame clones only, with some absent. The table includes 330,000 or so clones, around 87% detected once. The sequencing sample was made of PBMCs or T cells enriched from blood (not recorded which). The TCR sequence derives from a man in his forties or fifties in a cohort exposed to, infected with or recovered from COVID-19 (not recorded which). The rearrangement uses TRBV19 and TRBJ2-7, with 11 bases lining up with TRBD2. CDR3 sequence: CASRLAGETGTYEQYF. The CDR3 region has the DNA TGTGCCAGTAGACTAGCGGGAGAAACGGGGACCTACGAGCAGTACTTC.